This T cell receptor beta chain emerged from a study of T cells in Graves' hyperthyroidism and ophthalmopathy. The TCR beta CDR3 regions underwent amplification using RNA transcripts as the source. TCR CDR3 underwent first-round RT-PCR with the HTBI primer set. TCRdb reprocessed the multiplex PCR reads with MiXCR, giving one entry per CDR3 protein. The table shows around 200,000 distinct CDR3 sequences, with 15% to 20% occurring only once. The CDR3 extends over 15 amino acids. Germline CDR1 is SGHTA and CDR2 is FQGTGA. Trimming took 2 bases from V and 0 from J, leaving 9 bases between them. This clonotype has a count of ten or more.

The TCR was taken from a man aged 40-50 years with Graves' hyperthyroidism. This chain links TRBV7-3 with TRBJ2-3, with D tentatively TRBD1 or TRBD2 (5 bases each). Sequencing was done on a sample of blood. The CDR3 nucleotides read TGTGCCAGCAGCTTAGGGGGAAGGAGCACAGATACGCAGTATTTT. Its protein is CASSLGGRSTDTQYF.